These 29 T cell receptor beta chains were all obtained from the same sample, sequenced in a study of human T cells and chemical hapten exposure. TCRdb re-called the 5' RACE reads through MiXCR, storing one row per CDR3 protein. The sample lists about 140,000 distinct CDR3 sequences, around 4.4% occurring once. Unseparated into fractions, whole blood served as the source from which total RNA was extracted. These receptors originate from a female donor in good health.

This clonotype was detected ten times or more. The V and J genes are TRBV20-1 and TRBJ1-1; D gene uncertain. The CDR3 sequence is 14 residues long. Germline CDR1 DFQATT, CDR2 SNEGSKA (reference sequence). V dropped 6 bases and J dropped 5 bases, with 19 bases sitting between them. DNA of the CDR3: TGCAGTGCCCACTTGAATGGCCGATTGACTGAAGCTTTCTTT. This gives the protein CSAHLNGRLTEAFF.

Ten or more counts support this clonotype. The rearrangement uses TRBV6-2 or TRBV6-3 and TRBJ2-5; D is unresolved. CDR1 is MNHEY and CDR2 is SVGEGT in the germline V gene. The CDR3 consists of 14 residues. V dropped 3 bases and J dropped 1 base, with 9 bases sitting between them. The DNA for the CDR3 is TGTGCCAGCAGTTATTCATTATCCCAAGAGACCCAGTACTTC. The encoded protein is CASSYSLSQETQYF.

This clonotype has a count of ten or more. V and J are TRBV12-3 or TRBV12-4 and TRBJ1-2; TRBD1 matches at 8 bases. The ends lost 5 bases at V and 8 bases at J; junction bases unmatched: 4. CDR3 length: 12 amino acids. This chain's CDR3 is CASSRQGFGYTF. For the CDR3, the DNA is TGTGCCAGCAGTAGACAGGGGTTCGGCTACACCTTC.

This clonotype was counted many times. The chain recombines TRBV4-3 with TRBJ2-5; D gene unclear. There are 14 residues in the CDR3. Trimming stripped 0 bases from V and 9 bases from J, with 14 bases between. Germline-derived CDR1 and CDR2 are LGHNA and YSLEER. The CDR3 region has the DNA TGCGCCAGCAGCCAAGATCCAAGAAGGATGGCCCAGTACTTC. Residues: CASSQDPRRMAQYF.

This clonotype was seen at least ten times. The chain has TRBV2 and TRBJ1-4; D remains ambiguous. CDR1 and CDR2 from the germline V gene are SNHLY and FYNNEI. The CDR3 contains 14 residues. With 1 base removed from V and 2 bases from J, the gap between germline ends came to 5 bases. CDR3 loop: CASSEGWTNEKLFF. DNA for the CDR3: TGTGCCAGCAGTGAAGGGTGGACTAATGAAAAACTGTTTTTT.

This clonotype was recorded many times. The chain uses TRBV18 and TRBJ2-6, with D maybe TRBD2 (5 bases). V was shortened by 1 base and J by 0 bases, with 10 bases between the two germline ends. The CDR3 extends over 17 amino acids. The germline gives CDR1 KGHSH, CDR2 LQKENI. CDR3 nucleotide sequence: TGTGCCAGCTCACCACGGAGCGGAAACTCTGGGGCCAACGTCCTGACTTTC. Protein: CASSPRSGNSGANVLTF.

Many counts were recorded for this clonotype. The chain employs TRBV4-2 and TRBJ2-1, with a tentative D call TRBD2 (5 bases). In germline, CDR1 is LGHNA, CDR2 YNFKEQ. Between the trimmed V and J ends, which lost 0 bases and 16 bases, there was a span of 22 bases. CDR3 size: 15 residues. The CDR3 is CASSQDEGEAKLPFF. CDR3 bases: TGTGCCAGCAGCCAAGATGAGGGTGAAGCAAAGCTCCCCTTCTTC.

This clonotype appeared many times. The gene calls are TRBV7-2 and TRBJ1-5; D remains ambiguous. Per germline, CDR1 SGHTA and CDR2 FQGNSA. This CDR3 contains 16 residues. V lost 2 bases, J lost 3 bases, and 14 bases lay in between. The CDR3 nucleotides read TGTGCCAGCAGCTTACTGGCAGGCGTCGCCAATCAGCCCCAGCATTTT. This sequence encodes CASSLLAGVANQPQHF.

This clonotype was detected ten times or more. CDR3 region: CASSYLNEQFF. Written as DNA, the CDR3 is TGTGCCAGCAGTTACCTCAATGAGCAGTTCTTC. V and J are TRBV6-5 and TRBJ2-1, with D unresolved. The ends were cut back, 2 bases at V and 6 bases at J, with 2 bases in the middle. The CDR3 runs 11 residues. Germline V CDR1 and CDR2: MNHEY, SVGAGI.

Many counts were recorded for this clonotype. J is TRBJ2-1 and V is TRBV4-2; 8 nucleotides line up with TRBD1. V lost 4 bases and J lost 0; bases outside the gene matches: 8. Germline CDR1 is LGHNA and CDR2 is YNFKEQ. The CDR3 loop spans 17 amino acids. The CDR3 is CASSPGVDRASYNEQFF. CDR3 sequence (DNA): TGTGCCAGCAGCCCGGGGGTGGACAGGGCCTCCTACAATGAGCAGTTCTTC.

With respect to this clonotype: This may stem from a read error, because a much larger clone lies one nucleotide away. J is TRBJ1-3 and V is TRBV14, with a weak D call TRBD1 (5 bases). There are 18 residues in the CDR3. The germline V gene has CDR1 SGHDN and CDR2 FVKESK. In DNA, the CDR3 is TGTGCCAGCAGCCAAGCTCCGGGAACAGGACTCGGTGGAAACACCCTATATTTT. Encoded protein: CASSQAPGTGLGGNTLYF.

This clonotype was seen many times. The chain has TRBV14 and TRBJ2-1; 14 nucleotides align to TRBD2. Germline trimming cut 0 bases from V and 5 bases from J; bases unmatched to any gene: 3. CDR1 is SGHDN, CDR2 FVKESK, per germline. The CDR3 runs to 17 residues. CDR3 sequence (DNA): TGTGCCAGCAGCCAAGAAATGGGACTAGCGGGAGACAATGAGCAGTTCTTC. Translation gives CASSQEMGLAGDNEQFF. Looking up the rest from reference TRBV14 and TRBJ2-1 gives the full variable domain: EAGVTQFPSHSVIEKGQTVTLRCDPISGHDNLYWYRRVMGKEIKFLLHFVKESKQDESGMPNNRFLAERTGGTYSTLKVQPAELEDSGVYFCASSQEMGLAGDNEQFFGPGTRLTVL.

This clonotype showed up many times. The V and J genes are TRBV7-2 and TRBJ1-2; D unresolved. Germline values: CDR1 SGHTA, CDR2 FQGNSA. The CDR3 has 14 amino acids. V gave up 1 base and J gave up 4 bases, with 10 bases separating them. The CDR3 loop is CASSLVSGTYGYTF. CDR3 sequence (DNA): TGTGCCAGCAGCTTAGTTTCAGGAACCTATGGCTACACCTTC.

In this sample, this clonotype turned up many times. The CDR3 nucleotides read TGTGCCAGCAGCCCTTGGACAGGGGGCGTCTCGGATCCCCAGCATTTT. This sequence encodes CASSPWTGGVSDPQHF. The gene calls are TRBV7-8 and TRBJ1-5; 11 bases agree with TRBD1. The junction had 13 bases not matched to a gene; V was cut back by 5 bases and J by 10 bases. The CDR3 is 16 residues long. The germline gives CDR1 SGHVS, CDR2 FQNEAQ.

This clonotype turned up a few times. The chain joins TRBV13 to TRBJ2-4; D might be TRBD2 (6 bases). The ends were cut back, 4 bases at V and 1 base at J, with 14 bases in the middle. Germline CDR1 reads PRHDT; CDR2 reads FYEKMQ (reference sequence). The CDR3 is made up of 16 amino acids. The CDR3 nucleotides are TGTGCCAGCAGCTCTGGGGGGATGTGGGCCAAAAACATTCAGTACTTC. It translates to CASSSGGMWAKNIQYF.

In this sample, this clonotype turned up many times. For the CDR3, the DNA is TGTGCCAGCAGCCAAGATGGTGTGCCAGGGGCCTCTGTCGTAGATACGCAGTATTTT. It encodes CASSQDGVPGASVVDTQYF. This chain links TRBV4-2 with TRBJ2-3, with D possibly TRBD1 on 6 matching bases. From germline, CDR1 is LGHNA and CDR2 YNFKEQ. The CDR3 contains 19 residues. Deletions cut 0 bases from V and 5 bases from J, with 24 bases between.

The chain is built from TRBV12-3 or TRBV12-4 and TRBJ2-1; 10 bases map to TRBD2. The CDR3 runs 15 residues. V shed 6 bases, J shed 5 bases, and the junction held 7 bases outside the gene matches. The CDR3 sequence is CASRPELAGNNEQFF. The CDR3 DNA reads as TGTGCCAGCAGGCCTGAACTAGCGGGGAACAATGAGCAGTTCTTC.

This clonotype was recorded many times. Germline and junction disagree at one end, which may indicate a read error. CDR3 loop: CASGSMSLRGPLF. The CDR3 nucleotides read TGTGCCAGCGGCTCCATGAGTCTCAGGGGTCCTCTCTTC. The chain combines TRBV5-6 with TRBJ2-1; TRBD1 is a possible D gene (6 bases). CDR3 length equals 13 residues. From germline, CDR1 is SGHDT and CDR2 YYEEEE.

This clonotype was counted only a few times. This chain connects TRBV9 to TRBJ2-3; 13 bases fit TRBD2. With V trimmed by 4 bases and J by 1 base, 9 bases remained unmatched. This CDR3 is built from 18 residues. Germline-derived CDR1 and CDR2 are SGDLS and YYNGEE. The CDR3 bases are TGTGCCAGCAGCCCGGCCCGGACTAGCGGGGGACGCACAGATACGCAGTATTTT. Translated: CASSPARTSGGRTDTQYF.

The chain couples TRBV4-2 to TRBJ1-1; 8 bases are a match to TRBD1. CDR3 length: 15 amino acids. J gave up 8 bases and V 3 bases, and 11 bases lay outside the gene matches. Looked up from germline, CDR1 is LGHNA and CDR2 is YNFKEQ. The CDR3 protein is CASSHEAGQGREAFF. Written as DNA, the CDR3 is TGTGCCAGCAGCCACGAAGCAGGACAGGGTCGAGAAGCTTTCTTT.

This clonotype was observed a single time. Possible read error: a much larger clone is one base away. This chain uses TRBV7-2 with TRBJ1-5, with D hard to call. This CDR3 is built from 14 residues. V was trimmed by 2 bases and J by 9 bases, leaving 14 bases between them. Germline CDR1 reads SGHTA; CDR2 reads FQGNSA. The CDR3 loop reads CASSLRPILGPQHF. The CDR3 DNA reads TGTGCCAGCAGCTTACGCCCCATTCTGGGGCCCCAGCATTTT.

This chain links TRBV20-1 with TRBJ1-2; no clear D gene. The V gene's germline CDR1 is DFQATT and CDR2 SNEGSKA (reference sequence). Trimming pared 6 bases from V and 0 bases from J, leaving 8 bases between. The CDR3 consists of 12 residues. The CDR3: CSAPVANYGYTF. The CDR3 bases are TGCAGTGCACCAGTGGCTAACTATGGCTACACCTTC.

This clonotype was observed many times. The chain links TRBV3-1 to TRBJ1-4; D perhaps matches TRBD1 (5 bases). The CDR3 covers 13 residues. Trimming cost V 2 bases and J 5 bases, with 6 bases left between them. The germline CDR1 and CDR2 sequences are LGHDT and YNNKEL (reference sequence). CDR3 nucleotide sequence: TGTGCCAGCAGCCAACGGGGCAATGAAAAACTGTTTTTT. It translates to CASSQRGNEKLFF.

A few counts support this clonotype. The chain employs TRBV24-1 and TRBJ2-7; perhaps TRBD2 as D (7 bases). V was clipped by 9 bases and J by 3 bases, with 20 bases between them. Germline V lookup: CDR1 KGHDR, CDR2 SFDVKD. The CDR3 covers 15 residues. The CDR3 sequence: CATPPNEGGSYEQYF. The DNA of the CDR3 is TGTGCCACCCCTCCTAATGAGGGGGGGAGCTACGAGCAGTACTTC.

At least ten counts were recorded for this clonotype. The chain has TRBV20-1 and TRBJ2-7; 13 nucleotides agree with TRBD2. The CDR3 is 13 residues long. Unmatched junction bases numbered 3, after V lost 5 bases and J lost 5 bases. CDR1 is DFQATT, CDR2 SNEGSKA, per germline (reference sequence). The CDR3 nucleotides are TGCAGTGCTCTGACTAGCGGGGGGCACGAGCAGTACTTC. It yields the protein CSALTSGGHEQYF.

The sample holds many counts of this clonotype. The chain combines TRBV5-4 with TRBJ1-2; a weak D match, TRBD1 (5 bases). Germline V lookup: CDR1 SGHNT, CDR2 YYREEE (reference sequence). The CDR3 is 15 amino acids. The V end lost 4 bases, the J end lost 1 base, and 14 bases lay between the germline ends. The CDR3, as DNA: TGTGCCAGCAGCATCAAGGGACGAGATAACTATGGCTACACCTTC. Encoded protein: CASSIKGRDNYGYTF.

This clonotype was counted ten times or more. The chain uses TRBV30 and TRBJ1-3; unclear D gene. CDR1 is GTSNPN, CDR2 SVGIG, per germline (reference sequence). Trimming left V 3 bases short and J 0 bases short, with 6 bases between. The CDR3 is 13 amino acids. CDR3 region: CAWSINSGNTIYF. CDR3 in DNA: TGTGCCTGGAGCATAAACTCTGGAAACACCATATATTTT.

This clonotype was detected a few times. The V and J genes are TRBV6-2 or TRBV6-3 and TRBJ2-1, with 8 bases aligning to TRBD2. J lost 4 bases, V lost 8 bases, and 19 bases had no gene match. The CDR3 extends over 18 amino acids. The V gene's germline CDR1 is MNHEY and CDR2 SVGEGT. CDR3 sequence reads: CASRSGLRTGGTYNEQFF. As DNA, the CDR3 is TGTGCCAGCCGTTCGGGGTTGCGGACGGGGGGGACTTACAATGAGCAGTTCTTC.

V usage is TRBV3-1 and J usage is TRBJ2-5; D gene ambiguous. V was pared by 6 bases and J by 3 bases, with 14 bases between. This CDR3 has 14 residues. Per the germline V gene, CDR1 is LGHDT and CDR2 is YNNKEL (reference sequence). The CDR3 DNA is TGTGCCAGCAGTTCAATGGGCCACAAAGAGACCCAGTACTTC. This translates into CASSSMGHKETQYF.